The 5 T cell receptor beta chains below were found in one sample sequenced in a study of blood T cells in healthy people across ages. For the second PCR, which ran for about 6 to 11 cycles, a sample-barcoded 5' primer and a J-beta primer mix were used. In TCRdb, the 5' RACE reads were re-called with MiXCR into one record per CDR3 protein. The sample has some 1.5 million distinct CDR3 sequences, roughly 27% seen once. Sequencing was carried out using blood. The receptor source for this set is a woman under 40 in good health.

The chain recombines TRBV12-3 or TRBV12-4 with TRBJ1-4; no clear D gene. V dropped 1 base and J dropped 6 bases, with 9 bases sitting between them. The CDR3 runs to 14 residues. CDR3 nucleotides: TGTGCCAGCAGTTTAGGGGCCAGCGATGAAAAACTGTTTTTT. As protein: CASSLGASDEKLFF.

Comments on this clonotype: A much larger clone lies one base from this, so it may be a read error. The chain carries TRBV5-5 and TRBJ2-2; D tentatively reads TRBD1 or TRBD2 (5 bases each). V dropped 5 bases and J dropped 5 bases, with 16 bases sitting between them. The CDR3 is 15 residues long. The germline CDR1 and CDR2 sequences are SGHKS and YYEKEE (reference sequence). The CDR3 spells CASSPGTPSTGELFF. The CDR3 region has the DNA TGTGCCAGCAGTCCCGGGACCCCGAGTACCGGGGAGCTGTTTTTT.

This clonotype was seen many times. This sequence joins TRBV6-6 and TRBJ2-1; TRBD2 is a possible D gene (6 bases). Germline CDR1 is MNHNY and CDR2 is SVGAGI (reference sequence). This CDR3 has 15 residues. The V gene lost 2 bases and the J gene lost 7 bases, with 15 bases spanning the gap. CDR3 in DNA: TGTGCCAGCAGTTACGGGGGGAGCAAGCCTAATGAGCAGTTCTTC. This encodes CASSYGGSKPNEQFF.

This clonotype was seen at least ten times. This sequence joins TRBV4-3 and TRBJ2-7; tentatively, D is TRBD1 (5 bases). The V end lost 3 bases, the J end lost 4 bases, and 13 bases lay between the germline ends. The V gene's germline CDR1 is LGHNA and CDR2 YSLEER. The CDR3 covers 14 residues. As DNA, the CDR3 is TGCGCCAGCAGCCAGCAGCAGGGCCCGTACGAGCAGTACTTC. Encoded protein: CASSQQQGPYEQYF.

This clonotype was seen at least ten times. V and J are TRBV24-1 and TRBJ2-7; no definite D call. This CDR3 spans 14 amino acids. The V end was cut by 12 bases, the J end by 3 bases, with 20 bases between. Germline V gene lookup returns CDR1 KGHDR and CDR2 SFDVKD. The DNA of the CDR3 is TGTGCCTCCCAGCGCCCCCTCTTAGACTACGAGCAGTACTTC. It yields the protein CASQRPLLDYEQYF.